A selection of T cell receptor beta chains follows, all from one sample in a study of regulatory T cells in long-lasting Graves disease. TCRdb re-analysed the multiplex PCR reads in MiXCR, keeping a single row per CDR3 protein. The top ten clones hold roughly 20% of a sample with 400,000 or so distinct CDR3 sequences, roughly 20% of them seen once. The starting material was peripheral blood mononuclear cells (PBMCs), obtained when the disease was refractory, from a patient treated with antithyroid drugs. Receptors originate from a female donor with Graves disease. The conserved cysteine and the conserved F or W are not part of the CDR3 here. Fields, in order: V gene, clone size, J gene, CDR3 protein. The size entry is marked missing in some rows and otherwise reads once, few, many or a size class.

v_gene: TRBV6-1; abundance: many; j_gene: TRBJ1-1; CDR3aa: ASTRDLGAEAF
v_gene: TRBV5-1; abundance: few; j_gene: TRBJ2-7; CDR3aa: ASSRDGRPYEQY
v_gene: TRBV29-1; abundance: many; j_gene: TRBJ2-5; CDR3aa: SVEDGGGGETQY
v_gene: TRBV2; abundance: -; j_gene: TRBJ2-6; CDR3aa: ASSGQVSGANVLT
v_gene: TRBV18; abundance: few; j_gene: TRBJ2-7; CDR3aa: ASSPTGTASYEQY
v_gene: TRBV19; abundance: -; j_gene: TRBJ2-2; CDR3aa: ASSIGGALIGELF
v_gene: TRBV7-2; abundance: many; j_gene: TRBJ1-1; CDR3aa: ASSRGQSEAF
v_gene: TRBV3-1; abundance: few; j_gene: TRBJ1-5; CDR3aa: ASSQSGSQPQH
v_gene: TRBV28; abundance: many; j_gene: TRBJ1-2; CDR3aa: ASRSGDGYT
v_gene: TRBV12-3/TRBV12-4; abundance: -; j_gene: TRBJ2-2; CDR3aa: ASRFGIGELF
v_gene: TRBV20-1; abundance: many; j_gene: TRBJ1-5; CDR3aa: SARESGSGNQPQH
v_gene: TRBV12-3/TRBV12-4; abundance: many; j_gene: TRBJ2-7; CDR3aa: ARVVRGNTYEQY
v_gene: TRBV5-1; abundance: few; j_gene: TRBJ2-7; CDR3aa: ASSFYDSYEQY
v_gene: TRBV29-1; abundance: -; j_gene: TRBJ2-7; CDR3aa: SVRVGAEQY
v_gene: TRBV24-1; abundance: many; j_gene: TRBJ1-4; CDR3aa: ATSDIRDSNEKLF
v_gene: TRBV20-1; abundance: few; j_gene: TRBJ2-3; CDR3aa: SARPVAGTQY
v_gene: TRBV24-1; abundance: few; j_gene: TRBJ1-5; CDR3aa: ATSDTGTGIQPQH
v_gene: TRBV14; abundance: -; j_gene: TRBJ1-5; CDR3aa: ASSQEGQPQH
v_gene: TRBV12-3/TRBV12-4; abundance: many; j_gene: TRBJ1-1; CDR3aa: ASSFSGPTTEAF
v_gene: TRBV5-4; abundance: -; j_gene: TRBJ1-2; CDR3aa: ASSWSGSPLGYT
v_gene: TRBV18; abundance: once; j_gene: TRBJ1-1; CDR3aa: ASSVNGALTAMNTEAF
v_gene: TRBV19; abundance: many; j_gene: TRBJ1-2; CDR3aa: ASTGERRYT
v_gene: TRBV9; abundance: few; j_gene: TRBJ1-2; CDR3aa: ASSVETGLYGYT
v_gene: TRBV28; abundance: many; j_gene: TRBJ2-5; CDR3aa: ASSHRVQETQY
v_gene: TRBV5-1; abundance: few; j_gene: TRBJ2-5; CDR3aa: ASSPRTAMETQY
v_gene: TRBV6-2/TRBV6-3; abundance: -; j_gene: TRBJ1-1; CDR3aa: ASTAKQGATEAF
v_gene: TRBV12-3/TRBV12-4; abundance: many; j_gene: TRBJ2-2; CDR3aa: ASRELATTPGELF
v_gene: TRBV13; abundance: many; j_gene: TRBJ2-5; CDR3aa: ASSSRLARQTQY
v_gene: TRBV20-1; abundance: many; j_gene: TRBJ1-2; CDR3aa: SARSGLEDGYT
v_gene: TRBV12-3/TRBV12-4; abundance: many; j_gene: TRBJ2-2; CDR3aa: ASRYTGELF
v_gene: TRBV7-9; abundance: many; j_gene: TRBJ2-7; CDR3aa: ASSLGPTLGEQY
v_gene: TRBV6-2/TRBV6-3; abundance: once; j_gene: TRBJ2-7; CDR3aa: ASGLEIYEQY
v_gene: TRBV6-1; abundance: -; j_gene: TRBJ2-2; CDR3aa: ASNPGLATQGAAGELF
v_gene: TRBV28; abundance: many; j_gene: TRBJ2-7; CDR3aa: ASSPSFEQY
v_gene: TRBV6-2/TRBV6-3; abundance: few; j_gene: TRBJ1-2; CDR3aa: ASSYLRQGSSRDGYT
v_gene: TRBV30; abundance: many; j_gene: TRBJ2-7; CDR3aa: AWSVWDDSYEQY
v_gene: TRBV29-1; abundance: few; j_gene: TRBJ2-7; CDR3aa: SVEGWTEDEQY
v_gene: TRBV5-1; abundance: -; j_gene: TRBJ2-2; CDR3aa: ASSLETLADNTGELF
v_gene: TRBV2; abundance: many; j_gene: TRBJ2-2; CDR3aa: ASSEQTGGPSDTGELF
v_gene: TRBV30; abundance: many; j_gene: TRBJ1-2; CDR3aa: AWSPSGPHGYT
v_gene: TRBV18; abundance: many; j_gene: TRBJ1-4; CDR3aa: ASSPPQGRGEKLF
v_gene: TRBV12-3/TRBV12-4; abundance: -; j_gene: TRBJ2-4; CDR3aa: ASSLSGHIIQY